Listed below are T cell receptor beta chains from one sample, sequenced in a study of naive and memory T cell subsets. Using its own MiXCR run on the 5' RACE reads, TCRdb lists one record per CDR3 protein. There are tens of thousands of distinct CDR3 sequences in the sample; around 5% occur only once, and around 0.84% lies in the top ten. These receptors originate from a female donor in good health. CDR3s include the opening cysteine and the closing phenylalanine or tryptophan. Each record gives: CDR3 protein, V gene, J gene.

CDR3 protein: CARIRAACAGELFF
V gene: TRBV6-1
J gene: TRBJ2-2

CDR3 protein: CASSSLDRVRHEQFF
V gene: TRBV6-2/TRBV6-3
J gene: TRBJ2-1

CDR3 protein: CASSFQGRNEQFF
V gene: TRBV28
J gene: TRBJ2-1

CDR3 protein: CSVDLAGQGPFLNTEAFF
V gene: TRBV29-1
J gene: TRBJ1-1

CDR3 protein: CASSLWAGSGANVLTF
V gene: TRBV28
J gene: TRBJ2-6

CDR3 protein: CASSAWVDNEQFF
V gene: TRBV19
J gene: TRBJ2-1

CDR3 protein: CASRTQGTNSNQPQHF
V gene: TRBV28
J gene: TRBJ1-5

CDR3 protein: CASSQLDRGTGGYTF
V gene: TRBV14
J gene: TRBJ1-2

CDR3 protein: CASSQVGFNIIANTGELFF
V gene: TRBV4-2
J gene: TRBJ2-2

CDR3 protein: CASSPSQGNYNEQFF
V gene: TRBV12-3/TRBV12-4
J gene: TRBJ2-1

CDR3 protein: CASSLEGREDTQYF
V gene: TRBV7-7
J gene: TRBJ2-3

CDR3 protein: CASRAPGLGVPDTQYF
V gene: TRBV6-2/TRBV6-3
J gene: TRBJ2-3

CDR3 protein: CASSPRTSGLNEQFF
V gene: TRBV5-1
J gene: TRBJ2-1

CDR3 protein: CASSFQGLFDTQYF
V gene: TRBV27
J gene: TRBJ2-3

CDR3 protein: CATSDGPQGADSNQPQHF
V gene: TRBV24-1
J gene: TRBJ1-5

CDR3 protein: CASSRPGQGNQPQHF
V gene: TRBV7-9
J gene: TRBJ1-5

CDR3 protein: CASSVDPPFDTF
V gene: TRBV5-1
J gene: TRBJ1-2

CDR3 protein: CSATVAGGFSGANVLTF
V gene: TRBV20-1
J gene: TRBJ2-6

CDR3 protein: CASSDRANYLYEQYF
V gene: TRBV6-1
J gene: TRBJ2-7

CDR3 protein: CSARVVGSPANEQYF
V gene: TRBV20-1
J gene: TRBJ2-7

CDR3 protein: CASSFTLGSNEQFF
V gene: TRBV12-3/TRBV12-4
J gene: TRBJ2-1

CDR3 protein: CSGGQGSSYEQYF
V gene: TRBV29-1
J gene: TRBJ2-7

CDR3 protein: CASSQVGTHWTDTQYF
V gene: TRBV14
J gene: TRBJ2-3

CDR3 protein: CAAGSGTNTGELFF
V gene: TRBV12-3/TRBV12-4
J gene: TRBJ2-2

CDR3 protein: CASSQERLLNEQFF
V gene: TRBV4-3
J gene: TRBJ2-1

CDR3 protein: CASSVGAGRLFF
V gene: TRBV9
J gene: TRBJ1-4

CDR3 protein: CASSGQLSGANVLTF
V gene: TRBV10-1
J gene: TRBJ2-6

CDR3 protein: CASSVDWAAGSDEQFF
V gene: TRBV9
J gene: TRBJ2-1

CDR3 protein: CASSPGYPYEQYF
V gene: TRBV18
J gene: TRBJ2-7

CDR3 protein: CASSPSVRNYGYTF
V gene: TRBV18
J gene: TRBJ1-2

CDR3 protein: CSVHDRQETQYF
V gene: TRBV29-1
J gene: TRBJ2-5

CDR3 protein: CASSLSSGSDEQYF
V gene: TRBV5-1
J gene: TRBJ2-7

CDR3 protein: CASSLTSGNRDEQFF
V gene: TRBV11-2
J gene: TRBJ2-1

CDR3 protein: CASSQDRWEEAYEQYF
V gene: TRBV4-3
J gene: TRBJ2-7

CDR3 protein: CASSVPRTQPQHF
V gene: TRBV2
J gene: TRBJ1-5

CDR3 protein: CASSSDRAGYGYTF
V gene: TRBV7-9
J gene: TRBJ1-2

CDR3 protein: CASSSDLEHTGELFF
V gene: TRBV7-2
J gene: TRBJ2-2

CDR3 protein: CASSVAGVSGANVLTF
V gene: TRBV2
J gene: TRBJ2-6

CDR3 protein: CASSLIQTQETQYF
V gene: TRBV5-4
J gene: TRBJ2-5

CDR3 protein: CSARVATGLAFF
V gene: TRBV20-1
J gene: TRBJ1-1